These 10 T cell receptor beta chains came from one sample sequenced in a study of human T cells and chemical hapten exposure. TCRdb re-derived calls from the RACE reads in MiXCR, one entry per CDR3 protein. Counted here are some 250,000 distinct CDR3 sequences, around 7.7% occurring once; the ten biggest clones make up 1.2%. Time point defined: pre-sensitization, week 0. Treatment meaning: therapeutic diphenylcyclopropenone sensitization with weekly scalp DPC. Here the sequenced sample was whole blood, taken in connection with sensitization to the hapten diphenylcyclopropenone (DPC). All receptors come from a man aged 18 to 29 with alopecia areata. Some clones in this sample may be carry-over from other donors' samples.

This clonotype occurred many times. This rearrangement joins TRBV4-3 to TRBJ1-2; 7 nucleotides agree with TRBD1. Unmatched junction bases numbered 0, after V lost 0 bases and J lost 5 bases. The CDR3 is made up of 13 amino acids. Germline CDR1 reads LGHNA; CDR2 reads YSLEER. CDR3: CASSQEQGYGYTF. DNA for the CDR3: TGCGCCAGCAGCCAAGAACAGGGGTATGGCTACACCTTC.

This clonotype showed up just a few times. This chain links TRBV7-2 with TRBJ2-2; TRBD2 matches at 7 bases. This CDR3 region has 18 residues. CDR1 and CDR2 (germline): SGHTA, FQGNSA. V was pared by 5 bases and J by 0 bases, with 12 bases of the junction left unmatched. The CDR3 protein is CASSPRPAGKANTGELFF. As DNA, the CDR3 is TGTGCCAGCAGCCCCCGGCCAGCGGGGAAGGCGAACACCGGGGAGCTGTTTTTT.

In its sample, this clonotype was seen many times. This chain uses TRBV11-3 with TRBJ2-2; D not certain. Deletions cut 5 bases from V and 5 bases from J, with 9 bases between. The length of the CDR3 is 13 residues. Germline loops: CDR1 SGHNT, CDR2 YENEEA. In DNA, the CDR3 is TGTGCCAGCAGCCCCTTGGGGACCGGGGAGCTGTTTTTT. It is translated as CASSPLGTGELFF.

The chain combines TRBV24-1 with TRBJ1-2; 8 bases match TRBD1. CDR1 and CDR2 (germline): KGHDR, SFDVKD. Germline trimming cut 3 bases from V and 6 bases from J; bases unmatched to any gene: 2. The CDR3 has 13 amino acids. The CDR3 region has the DNA TGTGCCACCAGTGATCCAGGGGGCGATGGCTACACCTTC. Its protein product is CATSDPGGDGYTF.

The table lists this clonotype with a few counts. The chain joins TRBV3-1 to TRBJ1-1, with 10 bases that match TRBD1. The CDR3 has 13 residues. Trimming at V came to 8 bases and at J to 4 bases, leaving 4 bases not matched to a gene. CDR1 is LGHDT, CDR2 YNNKEL, per germline (reference sequence). This CDR3 is CASRTGGSTEAFF. CDR3 DNA sequence: TGTGCCAGCCGGACAGGGGGTTCCACTGAAGCTTTCTTT.

This clonotype has a handful of counts. The junction differs from germline at one of its ends, possibly a read error. The CDR3 is CASSFGDRFQVTQYF. The CDR3 DNA follows: TGTGCCAGCAGTTTTGGGGACAGATTCCAAGTGACCCAGTACTTC. The chain uses TRBV12-3 or TRBV12-4 and TRBJ2-5; 7 nucleotides line up with TRBD1. The CDR3 has 15 amino acids.

This chain joins TRBV20-1 and TRBJ1-6; D perhaps matches TRBD1 (5 bases). Trimming removed 0 bases at V and 4 bases at J, with 16 bases between. Germline V gene lookup returns CDR1 DFQATT and CDR2 SNEGSKA (reference sequence). The CDR3 contains 17 residues. CDR3 coding DNA: TGCAGTGCTAGAGATGGACAAAGGGACCATTATAATTCACCCCTCCACTTT. The encoded protein is CSARDGQRDHYNSPLHF.

This clonotype was observed a few times. The chain joins TRBV7-8 to TRBJ2-5, with 9 bases matching TRBD2. The germline gives CDR1 SGHVS, CDR2 FQNEAQ. With V trimmed by 0 bases and J by 5 bases, 10 bases remained unmatched. This CDR3 contains 17 residues. CDR3 amino acids: CASSLAGIAGVGETQYF. The CDR3 DNA sequence: TGTGCCAGCAGCTTAGCTGGAATAGCGGGGGTCGGTGAGACCCAGTACTTC.

This chain connects TRBV5-5 to TRBJ2-7; D is ambiguous. CDR1 and CDR2 (germline): SGHKS, YYEKEE (reference sequence). The CDR3 covers 12 residues. V was cut by 2 bases and J by 4 bases, with 7 bases left in between. CDR3 in amino acids: CASSLRWYEQYF. CDR3 coding DNA: TGTGCCAGCAGCTTAAGGTGGTACGAGCAGTACTTC.

The genes are TRBV20-1 and TRBJ1-4, with D hard to call. V was clipped by 5 bases and J by 6 bases, with 16 bases between them. The CDR3 has 14 residues. Germline CDR1 reads DFQATT; CDR2 reads SNEGSKA (reference sequence). The CDR3 is CSAPSQVPYEKLFF. Written as DNA, the CDR3 is TGCAGTGCTCCGAGCCAGGTGCCCTATGAAAAACTGTTTTTT.